The clone carrying this T cell receptor beta chain was detected only once. As yet, its antigen is unknown. The data are from a study of cytomegalovirus exposure and HLA in healthy donors. Findings and caveats of the study: The TCR clusters that emerged in the first cohort tended, a later analysis found, to co-occur in the 95 to 150 validation repertoires. Most TCR sequences were seen very rarely across donors, but some public TCRs occurred in many.

Separation from the roughly 670-subject first cohort characterized the roughly 110-subject validation cohort, to which the donors belonged. Germline CDR1 reads SGHNT; CDR2 reads YYREEE (reference sequence). V lost 4 bases, J lost 0 bases, and 11 bases lay in between. CDR3 length: 14 residues. TCRdb's table, derived via immunoSEQ multiplex PCR, lists solely in-frame clones and lacks some. The sample holds about 260,000 clones; around 90% are singletons and the top ten take approximately 3.1%. The source is a woman younger than 45 in good health and CMV-seronegative. The chain is built from TRBV5-4 and TRBJ2-7, with unresolved D. The sequenced sample was PBMCs. CDR3 residues: CASSIFPYSYEQYF. In nucleotides, the CDR3 is TGTGCCAGCAGCATATTCCCTTACTCCTACGAGCAGTACTTC.